This T cell receptor beta chain was sequenced in a study of cytomegalovirus exposure and HLA in healthy donors. Regarding this clone: Its antigen remains unidentified.

Study-level results: Researchers catalogued some 160 TCR beta chains as cytomegalovirus-associated. In a later analysis, at a false discovery rate of 0.05, fewer than 20,000 TCR beta sequences were associated with HLA alleles. Later analysis reportedly placed an Asian-associated ancestry cluster below the approximately 650-donor mean in N-insertions. Across donors, sequencing depth was assumed by presence/absence analyses to be roughly uniform.

Researchers ran the PCR with 60 Vbeta and 13 Jbeta primers. Measured with immunoSEQ multiplex PCR; TCRdb has only the in-frame clones, and not every one. The sample yields about 170,000 clones, over 80% seen once. The receptor comes from a woman in her forties or fifties in good health and CMV-seropositive. Specimen: PBMCs.

Here the CDR3 reads CASSVQGVNTEAFF. The DNA for the CDR3 is TGTGCCAGCAGCGTCCAGGGGGTTAACACTGAAGCTTTCTTT. V usage is TRBV9 and J usage is TRBJ1-1; the match to TRBD1 covers 7 bases. Germline trimming cut 2 bases from V and 2 bases from J; bases unmatched to any gene: 3. The CDR3 runs to 14 residues. Germline CDR1 SGDLS, CDR2 YYNGEE.